Here is one T cell receptor (beta chain) with its context. Its specificity is not known. The entry originates in a study of human T cells and chemical hapten exposure. About the research overall: Mostly female patients had alopecia areata, totalis or universalis. Minor volume differences among pooled libraries chiefly drove per-sample TCR yield variation.

The CDR3 totals 14 residues. V was shortened by 0 bases and J by 2 bases, with 9 bases between the two germline ends. Germline loops: CDR1 SGDLS, CDR2 YYNGEE. Findings and caveats of the study: Expanded TCR counts at PT1 went up together with patch test score, a positive correlation. After DPC sensitization, TCRs above 1 in 1000 frequency showed no change.

Time point in this sample: patch test 3, about 24 weeks after DPC sensitization. Treatment: therapeutic diphenylcyclopropenone sensitization with weekly scalp DPC. Each CDR3 protein gets one entry after TCRdb re-called the RACE reads with MiXCR. In the table there are 95,000 to 150,000 distinct CDR3 sequences, roughly 10% of which are singletons. This clonotype originated in a woman between 45 and 65 years old with alopecia areata. Some clones in this sample may be carry-over from other donors' samples. The sample here was whole blood, taken in connection with sensitization to the hapten diphenylcyclopropenone (DPC). The chain uses TRBV9 and TRBJ2-7, with D perhaps matching TRBD1 or TRBD2 (5 bases each). The CDR3 bases are TGTGCCAGCAGCGTAGACGGGGCGACCTACGAGCAGTACTTC. This translates into CASSVDGATYEQYF.